This TCR beta chain was sequenced for a study of shared clonotypes between healthy human individuals. Deep-level settings were used for running the assay. Libraries were prepared by immunoSEQ multiplex PCR; TCRdb keeps only in-frame clonotypes and omits some of them. The profile shows about 2.3 million clones, 85% to 95% of them singletons. Turning to this clone: The antigen is not known.

Germline V gene data show CDR1 as KGHSH and CDR2 as LQKENI. V lost 9 bases and J lost 0, with 19 bases in between. The CDR3 sequence is 16 residues long. Study observations and caveats: When compared with the clonotypes that were shared by all four sorted-subset donors, the non-shared clonotypes turned out to have lower generation probabilities. Shared across a few donors were roughly 4.7% of the naive CD4 clonotypes.

This receptor was identified in a man aged 18 to 30 in good health. Some clones in this sample may be carry-over from other donors' samples. The genes are TRBV18 and TRBJ2-3, with a tentative D call TRBD1 (6 bases). Input material: naive CD4+ T cells from PBMCs. Subset: CD45RA+ positively selected. The CDR3, as DNA: TGTGCCAGTACTCCGGACAGCCTCAAGAGCACAGATACGCAGTATTTT. As protein: CASTPDSLKSTDTQYF.